This TCR beta chain was sequenced for a study of blood T cell repertoires in COVID-19. Participants reported their clinical history, and cohort assignment relied on those reports. Only in-frame clones appear in the TCRdb table, and some are missing; sequencing was by immunoSEQ multiplex PCR. The sample holds some 340,000 clones, approximately 90% seen once. The sequenced material came from PBMCs or T cells enriched from blood (not recorded which). This clonotype was sampled from a woman aged 30 to 39 who had been exposed to COVID-19.

The CDR3 loop is CASSEIGREQYF. In DNA form, the CDR3 reads TGTGCCAGCAGTGAAATTGGGCGCGAGCAGTACTTC. V gene TRBV28 combines with J gene TRBJ2-7; D ambiguous. This CDR3 region has 12 residues. The germline V and J ends were trimmed by 5 bases and 6 bases, with 11 bases remaining between them. The germline gives CDR1 MDHEN, CDR2 SYDVKM.